A single sample gave rise to the 20 T cell receptor beta chains below, sequenced in a study of T cells in Graves' hyperthyroidism and ophthalmopathy. It was RNA transcripts that yielded the amplified TCR beta CDR3 regions. A first-round RT-PCR of the TCR CDR3 used the HTBI primer set. TCRdb reanalysed the multiplex PCR reads using MiXCR and keeps one entry per CDR3 protein. Among approximately 380,000 distinct CDR3 sequences listed, about an eighth were seen once. The sequenced sample consisted of blood. Source of these receptors: a man aged 50-59 years with Graves' ophthalmopathy.

Worth noting for this clonotype: Its ends do not fully match the called genes, so a read error is possible. This rearrangement joins TRBV29-1 to TRBJ2-7, with D perhaps matching TRBD2 (5 bases). Germline CDR1 and CDR2: SQVTM and ANQGSEA. The CDR3 is 11 amino acids. CDR3: CSVLIAYELYF. For the CDR3, the DNA is TGCAGCGTCCTTATAGCGTACGAGCTGTACTTC.

This clonotype was seen a handful of times. The gene calls are TRBV6-5 and TRBJ1-6; D is perhaps TRBD1 (5 bases). Germline V gene lookup returns CDR1 MNHEY and CDR2 SVGAGI. Trimming shortened V by 0 bases and J by 3 bases, and 15 bases separated the two germline ends. The CDR3 length is 18 residues. In DNA form, the CDR3 reads TGTGCCAGCAGTTACTCAGGGACCGCAAGTTTCTATAATTCACCCCTCCACTTT. The encoded protein is CASSYSGTASFYNSPLHF.

This clonotype has a count of ten or more. This chain uses TRBV6-5 with TRBJ1-3; no clear D gene. V was trimmed by 0 bases and J by 4 bases, leaving 4 bases between them. Germline values: CDR1 MNHEY, CDR2 SVGAGI. The CDR3 length is 13 residues. This chain's CDR3 is CASSYSRGNTIYF. The CDR3 DNA reads TGTGCCAGCAGTTACTCGAGGGGAAACACCATATATTTT.

This clonotype has more than one count but fewer than ten. The gene calls are TRBV12-3 or TRBV12-4 and TRBJ2-2; 7 bases align to TRBD2. The CDR3 extends over 17 amino acids. The junction had 14 bases not matched to a gene; V was cut back by 3 bases and J by 7 bases. The CDR3 DNA reads as TGTGCCAGCAGTTTTTCCCCTAGCGGACCTTCTAGCGGGGAGCTGTTTTTT. The encoded protein is CASSFSPSGPSSGELFF.

A remark on this clonotype: A much larger clone lies a single base off, so this may be a read error. The genes are TRBV6-5 and TRBJ2-1; 13 positions agree with TRBD2. The germline V gene encodes CDR1 MNHEY and CDR2 SVGAGI. This CDR3 is built from 19 residues. Unmatched junction bases numbered 15, after V lost 0 bases and J lost 10 bases. The CDR3 nucleotides read TGTGCCAGCAGTTACTCCCGGACTAGCGGGAGTCGGTATCCCTACGAGCAGTTCTTC. Translation: CASSYSRTSGSRYPYEQFF.

The chain has TRBV3-1 and TRBJ2-1; D not certain. Looked up from germline, CDR1 is LGHDT and CDR2 is YNNKEL (reference sequence). The CDR3 is 12 residues long. The V gene lost 0 bases and the J gene lost 10 bases, with 7 bases spanning the gap. The CDR3 reads CASSQEYNEQFF. The CDR3 DNA reads as TGTGCCAGCAGCCAAGAATATAACGAGCAGTTCTTC.

In this sample, this clonotype turned up many times. The chain uses TRBV20-1 and TRBJ2-7, with D unclear. The V and J ends lost 3 bases and 3 bases respectively, with 12 bases between them. This CDR3 contains 13 residues. Per germline, CDR1 DFQATT and CDR2 SNEGSKA (reference sequence). CDR3 loop: CSARVEASYEQYF. DNA for the CDR3: TGCAGTGCTAGGGTTGAGGCCAGCTACGAGCAGTACTTC.

The V call is TRBV10-3, the J call TRBJ1-2; D is undetermined. Germline V CDR1 and CDR2: ENHRY, SYGVKD. This CDR3 has 12 amino acids. Trimming left V 3 bases short and J 6 bases short, with 8 bases between. This CDR3 reads CAISDREDGYTF. In nucleotides, the CDR3 is TGTGCCATCAGTGATAGGGAGGATGGCTACACCTTC.

This clonotype appeared many times. The V and J genes are TRBV20-1 and TRBJ2-3; TRBD2 agrees at 14 bases. With 3 bases clipped from V and 5 bases from J, the junction kept 10 bases outside the gene matches. The CDR3 extends over 17 amino acids. Germline CDR1 and CDR2: DFQATT and SNEGSKA (reference sequence). The CDR3 protein is CSASFPPTSGRVDTQYF. Written as DNA, the CDR3 is TGCAGTGCTAGCTTCCCACCGACTAGCGGGAGGGTAGATACGCAGTATTTT.

This clonotype was observed a few times. The chain uses TRBV19 and TRBJ1-2; 8 bases are a match to TRBD1. CDR1 LNHDA and CDR2 SQIVND come from the germline V gene (reference sequence). This CDR3 contains 14 residues. With V trimmed by 4 bases and J by 6 bases, 7 bases remained unmatched. Here the CDR3 DNA reads TGTGCCAGTAGTACGGACAGGGTGCTTGATGGCTACACCTTC. Amino acid sequence: CASSTDRVLDGYTF.

The V and J genes are TRBV19 and TRBJ1-3, with D perhaps TRBD1 (5 bases). The CDR3 covers 14 residues. Germline CDR1 LNHDA, CDR2 SQIVND (reference sequence). V was cut by 3 bases and J by 1 base, with 7 bases left in between. The CDR3 DNA is TGTGCCAGTAGTATGGGGACTTCTGGAAACACCATATATTTT. It yields the protein CASSMGTSGNTIYF.

This clonotype was seen more than once but under ten times. The CDR3 region has the DNA TGTGCCAGTAACCACAGGGGCAAGTACGAAAAACTGTTTTTT. This codes for CASNHRGKYEKLFF. The rearrangement links TRBV19 to TRBJ1-4; the match to TRBD1 covers 7 bases. CDR1 is LNHDA and CDR2 is SQIVND in the germline V gene (reference sequence). The CDR3 length is 14 residues. V trimming: 7 bases; J trimming: 8 bases; junction bases outside the gene matches: 10. The whole variable domain, filled in from reference TRBV19 and TRBJ1-4, reads DGGITQSPKYLFRKEGQNVTLSCEQNLNHDAMYWYRQDPGQGLRLIYYSQIVNDFQKGDIAEGYSVSREKKESFPLTVTSAQKNPTAFYLCASNHRGKYEKLFFGSGTQLSVL.

The genes are TRBV5-1 and TRBJ2-7, with a tentative D call TRBD2 (5 bases). Germline V lookup: CDR1 SGHRS, CDR2 YFSETQ. CDR3 length: 14 amino acids. V was pared by 1 base and J by 4 bases, with 12 bases between. CDR3 in DNA: TGCGCCAGCAGCTTGCTCGGTAGCGTATACGAGCAGTACTTC. This gives the protein CASSLLGSVYEQYF. Full variable domain (missing parts from reference TRBV5-1 and TRBJ2-7): KAGVTQTPRYLIKTRGQQVTLSCSPISGHRSVSWYQQTPGQGLQFLFEYFSETQRNKGNFPGRFSGRQFSNSRSEMNVSTLELGDSALYLCASSLLGSVYEQYFGPGTRLTVT.

A note on this clonotype: Likely a read error: the CDR3 ends without its conserved phenylalanine or tryptophan. This chain uses TRBV7-2 with TRBJ1-2, with D unclear. The ends were cut back, 5 bases at V and 4 bases at J, with 11 bases in the middle. Germline V gene sequence: CDR1 SGHTA, CDR2 FQGNSA. This CDR3 spans 13 amino acids. The CDR3 DNA reads as TGTGCCAGCAGCGATGCCGGAGGCTATGGCTACACCGTC. It yields the protein CASSDAGGYGYTV.

This clonotype was seen a few times. This sequence joins TRBV18 and TRBJ2-2; weak D call: TRBD2 (6 bases). Germline-derived CDR1 and CDR2 are KGHSH and LQKENI. This CDR3 spans 16 amino acids. Deletions cut 2 bases from V and 0 bases from J, with 10 bases between. The CDR3 DNA is TGTGCCAGCTCACCATTTTCGGGGGCGAACACCGGGGAGCTGTTTTTT. It specifies CASSPFSGANTGELFF. Looking up the rest from reference TRBV18 and TRBJ2-2 gives the full variable domain: NAGVMQNPRHLVRRRGQEARLRCSPMKGHSHVYWYRQLPEEGLKFMVYLQKENIIDESGMPKERFSAEFPKEGPSILRIQQVVRGDSAAYFCASSPFSGANTGELFFGEGSRLTVL.

The chain employs TRBV6-1 and TRBJ2-7; unclear D gene. The CDR3 spans 11 residues. The V end was cut by 3 bases, the J end by 6 bases, with 6 bases between. Per germline, CDR1 MNHNS and CDR2 SASEGT. In DNA form, the CDR3 reads TGTGCCAGCAGTGATTGGGGCGAGCAGTACTTC. Translated: CASSDWGEQYF.

This clonotype was counted many times. The V gene is TRBV28, the J gene TRBJ2-7; 8 bases line up with TRBD1. The ends lost 10 bases at V and 0 bases at J; junction bases unmatched: 8. This CDR3 has 14 residues. CDR1 and CDR2 (germline): MDHEN, SYDVKM. The CDR3 bases are TGTGCCACCCAAAGGACAGGGAGCTCCTACGAGCAGTACTTC. This sequence encodes CATQRTGSSYEQYF.

Notes on this clonotype: A much larger clonotype is one base distant, so this may be a read error. The chain recombines TRBV3-1 with TRBJ2-7, with TRBD2 as a possible D gene (6 bases). Trimming pared 4 bases from V and 4 bases from J, leaving 17 bases between. Germline V lookup: CDR1 LGHDT, CDR2 YNNKEL (reference sequence). CDR3 length: 15 residues. DNA for the CDR3: TGTGCCAGCAGCCGGGGGGACGGATACCCTTACGAGCAGTACTTC. Translated, it gives CASSRGDGYPYEQYF.

J is TRBJ2-7 and V is TRBV20-1, with 13 nucleotides matching TRBD2. The CDR3 length is 16 residues. After removal of 4 bases from V and 6 bases from J, the junction contained 12 bases not matched to a gene. Germline V lookup: CDR1 DFQATT, CDR2 SNEGSKA (reference sequence). CDR3 in amino acids: CSAKGGTSGASLEQYF. The CDR3 DNA reads TGCAGTGCTAAGGGGGGGACTAGCGGGGCCTCCCTCGAGCAGTACTTC.

The sample holds many counts of this clonotype. The V and J genes are TRBV11-2 and TRBJ2-7; 9 bases are shared with TRBD2. Germline-derived CDR1 and CDR2 are SGHAT and FQNNGV. After removal of 5 bases from V and 4 bases from J, the junction contained 3 bases not matched to a gene. The CDR3 extends over 13 amino acids. The CDR3 region is CASSLAGRYEQYF. CDR3 DNA sequence: TGTGCCAGCAGCCTAGCGGGACGGTACGAGCAGTACTTC. Using reference TRBV11-2 and TRBJ2-7 for the parts outside the CDR3, the full variable domain is EAGVAQSPRYKIIEKRQSVAFWCNPISGHATLYWYQQILGQGPKLLIQFQNNGVVDDSQLPKDRFSAERLKGVDSTLKIQPAKLEDSAVYLCASSLAGRYEQYFGPGTRLTVT.